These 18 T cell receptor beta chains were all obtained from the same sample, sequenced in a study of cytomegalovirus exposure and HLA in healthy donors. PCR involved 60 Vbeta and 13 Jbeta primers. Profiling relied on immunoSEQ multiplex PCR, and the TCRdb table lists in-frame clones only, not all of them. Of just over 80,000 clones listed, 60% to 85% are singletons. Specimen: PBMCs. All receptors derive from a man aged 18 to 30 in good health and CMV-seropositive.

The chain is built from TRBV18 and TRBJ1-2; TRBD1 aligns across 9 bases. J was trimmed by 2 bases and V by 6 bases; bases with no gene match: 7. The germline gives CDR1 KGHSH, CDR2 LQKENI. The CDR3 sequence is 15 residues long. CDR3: CASSLTGGSNYGYTF. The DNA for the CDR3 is TGTGCCAGCTCCCTCACAGGGGGCAGCAACTATGGCTACACCTTC.

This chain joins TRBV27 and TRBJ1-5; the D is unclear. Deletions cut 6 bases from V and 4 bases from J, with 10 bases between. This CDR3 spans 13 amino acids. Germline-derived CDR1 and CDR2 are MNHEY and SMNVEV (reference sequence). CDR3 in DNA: TGTGCCAGCAGAGAAACAGTTAATCAGCCCCAGCATTTT. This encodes CASRETVNQPQHF.

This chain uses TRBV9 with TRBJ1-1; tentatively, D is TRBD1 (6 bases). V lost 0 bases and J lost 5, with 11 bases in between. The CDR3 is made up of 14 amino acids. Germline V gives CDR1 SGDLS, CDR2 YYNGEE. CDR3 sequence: CASSVDSTGTEAFF. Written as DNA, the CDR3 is TGTGCCAGCAGCGTAGATAGTACAGGGACTGAAGCTTTCTTT.

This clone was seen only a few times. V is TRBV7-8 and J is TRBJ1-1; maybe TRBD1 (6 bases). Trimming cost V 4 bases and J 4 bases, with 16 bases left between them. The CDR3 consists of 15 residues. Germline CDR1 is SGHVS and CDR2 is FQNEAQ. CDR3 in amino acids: CASSSEGQGSTEAFF. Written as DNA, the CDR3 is TGTGCCAGCAGCTCCGAGGGCCAGGGGAGCACTGAAGCTTTCTTT. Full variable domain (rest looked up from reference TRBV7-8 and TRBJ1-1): GAGVSQSPRYKVAKRGQDVALRCDPISGHVSLFWYQQALGQGPEFLTYFQNEAQLDKSGLPSDRFFAERPEGSVSTLKIQRTQQEDSAVYLCASSSEGQGSTEAFFGQGTRLTVV.

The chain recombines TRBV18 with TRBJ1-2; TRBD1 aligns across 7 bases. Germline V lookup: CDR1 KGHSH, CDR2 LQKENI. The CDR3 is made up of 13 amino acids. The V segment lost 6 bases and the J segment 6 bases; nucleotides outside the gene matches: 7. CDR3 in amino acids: CASSRTGENGYTF. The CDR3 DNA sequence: TGTGCCAGCTCGAGGACAGGAGAAAATGGCTACACCTTC.

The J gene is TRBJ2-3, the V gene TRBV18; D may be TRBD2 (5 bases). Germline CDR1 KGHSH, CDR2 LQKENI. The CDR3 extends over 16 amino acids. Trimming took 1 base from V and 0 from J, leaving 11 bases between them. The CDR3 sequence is CASSPLGGHSTDTQYF. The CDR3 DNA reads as TGTGCCAGCTCACCACTCGGCGGGCATAGCACAGATACGCAGTATTTT.

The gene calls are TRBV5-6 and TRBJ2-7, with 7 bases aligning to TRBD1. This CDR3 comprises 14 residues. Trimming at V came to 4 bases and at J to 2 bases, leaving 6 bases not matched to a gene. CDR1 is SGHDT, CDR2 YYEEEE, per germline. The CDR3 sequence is CASSHGQDAYEQYF. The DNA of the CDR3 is TGTGCCAGCAGCCACGGACAGGACGCCTACGAGCAGTACTTC.

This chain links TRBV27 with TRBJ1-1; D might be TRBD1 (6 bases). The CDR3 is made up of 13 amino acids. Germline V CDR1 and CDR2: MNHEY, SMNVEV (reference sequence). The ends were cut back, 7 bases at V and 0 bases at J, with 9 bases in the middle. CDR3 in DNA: TGTGCCAGCAATACAGGGCTGAACACTGAAGCTTTCTTT. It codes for CASNTGLNTEAFF.

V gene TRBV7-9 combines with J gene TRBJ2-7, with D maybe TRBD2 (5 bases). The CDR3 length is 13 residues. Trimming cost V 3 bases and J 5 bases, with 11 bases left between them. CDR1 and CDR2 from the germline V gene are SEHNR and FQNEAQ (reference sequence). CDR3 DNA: TGTGCCAGCAGCTTGAGGACTCCTCACGAGCAGTACTTC. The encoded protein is CASSLRTPHEQYF. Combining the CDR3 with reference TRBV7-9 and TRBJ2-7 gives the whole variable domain DTGVSQNPRHKITKRGQNVTFRCDPISEHNRLYWYRQTLGQGPEFLTYFQNEAQLEKSRLLSDRFSAERPKGSFSTLEIQRTEQGDSAMYLCASSLRTPHEQYFGPGTRLTVT.

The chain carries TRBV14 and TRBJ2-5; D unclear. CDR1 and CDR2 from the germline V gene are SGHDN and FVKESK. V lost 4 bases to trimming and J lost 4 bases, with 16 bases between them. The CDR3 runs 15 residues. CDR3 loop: CASSLRPERVETQYF. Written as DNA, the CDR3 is TGTGCCAGCAGCCTTAGGCCCGAACGGGTAGAGACCCAGTACTTC.

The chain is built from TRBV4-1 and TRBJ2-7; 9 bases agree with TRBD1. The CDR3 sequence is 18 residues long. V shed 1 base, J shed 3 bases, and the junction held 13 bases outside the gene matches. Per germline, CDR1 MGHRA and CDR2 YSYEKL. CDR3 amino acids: CASSQAPGQGSYFYEQYF. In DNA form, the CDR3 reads TGCGCCAGCAGCCAAGCCCCGGGACAGGGAAGTTACTTCTACGAGCAGTACTTC.

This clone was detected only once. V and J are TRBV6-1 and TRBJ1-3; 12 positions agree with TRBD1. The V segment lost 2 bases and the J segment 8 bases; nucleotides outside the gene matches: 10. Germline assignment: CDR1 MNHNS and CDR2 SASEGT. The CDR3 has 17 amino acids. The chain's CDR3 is CASSEPPGQGATDTIYF. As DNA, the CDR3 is TGTGCCAGCAGTGAACCTCCGGGACAGGGGGCTACGGACACCATATATTTT.

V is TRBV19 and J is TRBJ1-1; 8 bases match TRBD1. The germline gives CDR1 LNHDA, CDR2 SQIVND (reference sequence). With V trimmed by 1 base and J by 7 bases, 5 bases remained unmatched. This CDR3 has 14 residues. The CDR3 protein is CASSIAGGGIEAFF. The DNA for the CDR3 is TGTGCCAGTAGTATAGCAGGGGGCGGTATTGAAGCTTTCTTT.

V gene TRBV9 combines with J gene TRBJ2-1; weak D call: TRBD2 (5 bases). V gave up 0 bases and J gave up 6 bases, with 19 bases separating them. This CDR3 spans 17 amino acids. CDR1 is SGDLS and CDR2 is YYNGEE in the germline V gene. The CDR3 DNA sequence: TGTGCCAGCAGCGTAGTGGGAGCTGCGGGCCTCCCCAATGAGCAGTTCTTC. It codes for CASSVVGAAGLPNEQFF.

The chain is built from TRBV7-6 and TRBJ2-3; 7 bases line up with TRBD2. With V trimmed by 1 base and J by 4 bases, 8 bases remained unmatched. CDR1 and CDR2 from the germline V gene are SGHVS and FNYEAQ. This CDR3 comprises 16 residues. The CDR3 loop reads CASSLGGGSSADTQYF. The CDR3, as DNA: TGTGCCAGCAGCTTAGGTGGCGGGAGCTCCGCAGATACGCAGTATTTT.

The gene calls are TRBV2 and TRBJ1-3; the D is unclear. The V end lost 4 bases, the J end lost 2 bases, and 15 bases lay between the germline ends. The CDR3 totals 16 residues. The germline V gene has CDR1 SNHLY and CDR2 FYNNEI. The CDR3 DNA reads TGTGCCAGCAGTGTAAGTCGAGGATGGACTGGAAACACCATATATTTT. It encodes CASSVSRGWTGNTIYF.

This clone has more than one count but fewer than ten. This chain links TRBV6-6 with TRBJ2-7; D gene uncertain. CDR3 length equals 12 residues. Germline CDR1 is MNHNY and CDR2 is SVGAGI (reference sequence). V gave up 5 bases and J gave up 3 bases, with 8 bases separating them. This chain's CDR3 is CASSLKLYEQYF. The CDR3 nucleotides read TGTGCCAGCAGTCTGAAACTCTACGAGCAGTACTTC.

CDR3: CASSPTGGTGVYEQYF. CDR3 DNA sequence: TGCGCCAGCAGCCCGACCGGGGGTACAGGGGTCTACGAGCAGTACTTC. The gene calls are TRBV4-1 and TRBJ2-7; weak D call: TRBD1 (7 bases). The CDR3 is 16 amino acids. Germline assignment: CDR1 MGHRA and CDR2 YSYEKL. V was cut by 4 bases and J by 3 bases, with 19 bases left in between.